These 12 T cell receptor beta chains share one sample of origin, sequenced in a study of blood T cell repertoires in COVID-19. Sequencing used immunoSEQ multiplex PCR; TCRdb keeps in-frame clones, though not all of them. The repertoire holds 170,000 or so clones, around 86% seen once, with around 3% in the top ten. What was sequenced was peripheral blood. Every receptor here comes from a middle-aged man with active or convalescent COVID-19.

V and J are TRBV6-1 and TRBJ2-1, with 9 positions matching TRBD2. V was pared by 2 bases and J by 6 bases, with 5 bases of the junction left unmatched. This CDR3 spans 15 amino acids. CDR1 is MNHNS, CDR2 SASEGT, per germline. The DNA of the CDR3 is TGTGCCAGCAGTGAAAAGCTAGCGGGAACCAATGAGCAGTTCTTC. Its translation: CASSEKLAGTNEQFF.

V gene TRBV7-9 combines with J gene TRBJ2-7; possible D gene TRBD1, 5 bases. The germline CDR1 and CDR2 sequences are SEHNR and FQNEAQ (reference sequence). The CDR3 is made up of 12 amino acids. Trimming shortened V by 0 bases and J by 5 bases, and 5 bases separated the two germline ends. Here the CDR3 reads CASSLAGHEQYF. For the CDR3, the DNA is TGTGCCAGCAGCTTAGCGGGGCACGAGCAGTACTTC.

On this clone itself: Additional DNA sequences in this sample encode the identical CDR3. The chain combines TRBV7-2 with TRBJ1-1; D gene ambiguous. This CDR3 has 13 amino acids. Germline CDR1 is SGHTA and CDR2 is FQGNSA. The V and J ends lost 3 bases and 1 base respectively, with 6 bases between them. The CDR3 sequence: CASSFSENTEAFF. CDR3 sequence (DNA): TGTGCCAGCAGCTTCTCAGAGAACACTGAAGCTTTCTTT.

The chain combines TRBV4-1 with TRBJ2-7; 9 bases line up with TRBD1. Germline V gives CDR1 MGHRA, CDR2 YSYEKL. The length of the CDR3 is 17 residues. Trimming removed 1 base from V and 2 bases from J; junction bases left unmatched: 9. For the CDR3, the DNA is TGCGCCAGCAGCCAAGGACAGGGGGGCACCTTCACCTACGAGCAGTACTTC. This translates into CASSQGQGGTFTYEQYF.

The chain recombines TRBV11-3 with TRBJ2-5, with 8 bases that match TRBD1. The length of the CDR3 is 16 residues. The J segment lost 2 bases and the V segment lost 5 bases, leaving 10 bases of the junction unmatched. Germline V gene data show CDR1 as SGHNT and CDR2 as YENEEA. In DNA, the CDR3 is TGTGCCAGCAGCCGGGGAACCGGGGACAGGCAAGAGACCCAGTACTTC. Translation: CASSRGTGDRQETQYF.

This sequence joins TRBV2 and TRBJ2-3, with 8 bases fitting TRBD2. Germline CDR1 SNHLY, CDR2 FYNNEI. This CDR3 contains 15 residues. Trimming took 7 bases from V and 2 from J; bases not matched to a gene: 8. This CDR3 is CASKPGGAYTDTQYF. The CDR3 bases are TGTGCCAGCAAGCCCGGGGGGGCATACACAGATACGCAGTATTTT.

A single count supports this clone. The rearrangement links TRBV7-9 to TRBJ2-5; 8 nucleotides agree with TRBD2. V dropped 1 base and J dropped 0; count of bases not matched to a gene: 4. CDR1 and CDR2 (germline): SEHNR, FQNEAQ (reference sequence). The CDR3 is made up of 16 amino acids. CDR3 loop: CASSLVTGGYQETQYF. The CDR3 DNA is TGTGCCAGCAGCTTAGTAACGGGGGGGTACCAAGAGACCCAGTACTTC.

The rearrangement joins TRBV2 to TRBJ2-1; D may be TRBD1 (6 bases). This CDR3 has 13 amino acids. Germline CDR1 is SNHLY and CDR2 is FYNNEI. Trimming left V 7 bases short and J 9 bases short, with 16 bases between. In DNA form, the CDR3 reads TGTGCCAGCACCGGAACAGGGATCGCTGAGCAGTTCTTC. Its protein is CASTGTGIAEQFF.

This chain uses TRBV19 with TRBJ2-5; tentatively, D is TRBD2 (7 bases). With 5 bases removed from V and 5 bases from J, the gap between germline ends came to 12 bases. The CDR3 length is 13 residues. Germline values: CDR1 LNHDA, CDR2 SQIVND (reference sequence). The CDR3 sequence: CASSPGGRETQYF. The CDR3 DNA reads as TGTGCCAGTAGTCCGGGGGGCAGGGAGACCCAGTACTTC.

The chain uses TRBV11-2 and TRBJ1-5; no definite D call. CDR3 length equals 13 residues. Germline CDR1 reads SGHAT; CDR2 reads FQNNGV. V was shortened by 4 bases and J by 7 bases, with 11 bases between the two germline ends. The CDR3 protein is CASSSQIGQPQHF. DNA of the CDR3: TGTGCCAGCAGCTCGCAAATTGGCCAGCCCCAGCATTTT.

The rearrangement uses TRBV4-1 and TRBJ1-4, with TRBD1 matching 8 bases. CDR3 length: 17 amino acids. Germline V CDR1 and CDR2: MGHRA, YSYEKL. With V trimmed by 1 base and J by 6 bases, 10 bases remained unmatched. Here the CDR3 DNA reads TGCGCCAGCAGCCAAGGGTACAGGGGGAATCTTTATGAAAAACTGTTTTTT. This translates into CASSQGYRGNLYEKLFF.

The genes are TRBV24-1 and TRBJ2-1; no clear D gene. The CDR3 sequence is 15 residues long. From germline, CDR1 is KGHDR and CDR2 SFDVKD. Between the trimmed V and J ends, which lost 4 bases and 0 bases, there was a span of 9 bases. The CDR3 here is CATSEEESSYNEQFF. CDR3 bases: TGTGCCACCAGTGAAGAGGAGAGCTCCTACAATGAGCAGTTCTTC.